The 10 T cell receptor beta chains reported below all come from one sample, sequenced in a study of T cell repertoires in cytomegalovirus infection (dated by TCRdb to about 2019). Sequencing took place on an Illumina HiSeq 1500. TCRdb took the public reads, trimmed them with fastp at Q25, ran MiXCR for clone calling and kept in-frame beta chains. Duplicate CDR3 protein sequences are folded into a single record with the most common DNA and genes. The sample yields hundreds of thousands of distinct CDR3 sequences; 24% were counted once. The biggest ten clones account for less than 10% of the sample. Material for sequencing was CD8+ T cells from PBMCs. These receptors originate from a human donor in good health (CMV status not recorded). Some clones in this sample may be carry-over from other donors' samples.

Only a few counts were recorded for this clonotype. The gene calls are TRBV6-5 and TRBJ1-4, with 7 bases matching TRBD1. The V segment lost 5 bases and the J segment 5 bases; nucleotides outside the gene matches: 8. CDR3 length equals 15 residues. CDR1 is MNHEY and CDR2 is SVGAGI in the germline V gene. The CDR3 DNA reads as TGTGCCAGCAGTCCTAACAGGGGCCGGAATGAAAAACTGTTTTTT. This sequence encodes CASSPNRGRNEKLFF.

The rearrangement joins TRBV29-1 to TRBJ1-1, with D perhaps TRBD1 (5 bases). V dropped 3 bases and J dropped 0 bases, with 8 bases sitting between them. Germline CDR1 SQVTM, CDR2 ANQGSEA. This CDR3 is built from 13 residues. The DNA for the CDR3 is TGCAGCGTTGAGGAAGGGGTGAACACTGAAGCTTTCTTT. Translation gives CSVEEGVNTEAFF.

The chain carries TRBV15 and TRBJ2-2; 8 nucleotides line up with TRBD2. The junction had 5 bases not matched to a gene; V was cut back by 4 bases and J by 4 bases. CDR3 length: 15 amino acids. Per the germline V gene, CDR1 is LNHNV and CDR2 is YYDKDF (reference sequence). Here the CDR3 reads CATSTPGTSTGELFF. The CDR3 nucleotides are TGTGCCACCAGCACTCCCGGGACTAGCACCGGGGAGCTGTTTTTT.

Points on this clonotype: Since no conserved phenylalanine or tryptophan closes the CDR3, a read error is the likely cause. The chain couples TRBV25-1 to TRBJ1-4, with D possibly matching TRBD1 (5 bases). The germline V gene encodes CDR1 MGHDK and CDR2 SYGVNS. Trimming pared 2 bases from V and 4 bases from J, leaving 8 bases between. The CDR3 has 14 amino acids. The CDR3 nucleotides read TGTGCCAGCAGTGAAGACAGTTATAATGAAAAACTGTTTCTT. Translating gives CASSEDSYNEKLFL.

This chain uses TRBV2 with TRBJ2-7; no firm D call. Looked up from germline, CDR1 is SNHLY and CDR2 is FYNNEI. Trimming removed 2 bases from V and 3 bases from J, with 8 bases in between. The CDR3 loop spans 13 amino acids. The CDR3 reads CASSETRSYEQYF. CDR3 nucleotide sequence: TGTGCCAGCAGTGAAACTCGAAGCTACGAGCAGTACTTC. Looking up the rest from reference TRBV2 and TRBJ2-7 gives the full variable domain: EPEVTQTPSHQVTQMGQEVILRCVPISNHLYFYWYRQILGQKVEFLVSFYNNEISEKSEIFDDQFSVERPDGSNFTLKIRSTKLEDSAMYFCASSETRSYEQYFGPGTRLTVT.

This clonotype turned up a few times. The chain recombines TRBV7-9 with TRBJ2-1, with unresolved D. CDR3 length: 16 residues. In germline, CDR1 is SEHNR, CDR2 FQNEAQ (reference sequence). V lost 2 bases, J lost 6 bases, and 17 bases lay in between. The CDR3 spells CASSLKVLITPNEQFF. CDR3 sequence (DNA): TGTGCCAGCAGCTTAAAGGTCCTAATAACCCCCAATGAGCAGTTCTTC.

The chain uses TRBV7-2 and TRBJ1-3; D is perhaps TRBD1 (5 bases). V dropped 1 base and J dropped 4 bases, with 11 bases sitting between them. The germline V gene has CDR1 SGHTA and CDR2 FQGNSA. The CDR3 is 15 residues long. The CDR3 is CASSLEGDAGNTIYF. The CDR3 DNA is TGTGCCAGCAGCTTAGAAGGGGATGCGGGAAACACCATATATTTT.

This clonotype was detected a few times. This sequence joins TRBV20-1 and TRBJ2-7; a possible D gene is TRBD1 (5 bases). Trimming shortened V by 5 bases and J by 0 bases, and 14 bases separated the two germline ends. This CDR3 has 14 amino acids. The V gene's germline CDR1 is DFQATT and CDR2 SNEGSKA (reference sequence). The CDR3 DNA sequence: TGCAGTGCTGTCTACAGGTTAAGCTCCTACGAGCAGTACGTC. Amino acid sequence: CSAVYRLSSYEQYV.

The table lists this clonotype with a few counts. V gene TRBV18 combines with J gene TRBJ2-1, with 8 bases lining up with TRBD2. The germline gives CDR1 KGHSH, CDR2 LQKENI. The CDR3 sequence is 16 residues long. Trimming at V came to 6 bases and at J to 6 bases, leaving 13 bases not matched to a gene. The chain's CDR3 is CASSPRGAGAPNEQFF. CDR3 sequence (DNA): TGTGCCAGCTCCCCCCGGGGAGCGGGGGCTCCCAATGAGCAGTTCTTC.

This clonotype turned up a few times. The V call is TRBV2, the J call TRBJ2-5; 9 bases line up with TRBD1. Germline values: CDR1 SNHLY, CDR2 FYNNEI. V trimming: 5 bases; J trimming: 2 bases; junction bases outside the gene matches: 18. The CDR3 length is 19 residues. CDR3 in amino acids: CASSISSQGQGIFQETQYF. The DNA of the CDR3 is TGTGCCAGCAGTATCTCCTCTCAGGGACAGGGAATTTTTCAAGAGACCCAGTACTTC.